This entry lists 15 T cell receptor beta chains sequenced from one sample in a study of blood T cells in healthy people across ages. The authors ran a second PCR of about 6 to 11 cycles using a sample-barcoded 5' primer and a J-beta primer mix. From the 5' RACE reads, TCRdb called clonotypes with MiXCR, one entry per CDR3 protein. The sample lists approximately 800,000 distinct CDR3 sequences; 60% to 80% were seen once. Sequencing was performed on blood. Receptor source: a man aged 25-40 years in good health.

Only a few counts were recorded for this clonotype. V usage is TRBV5-1 and J usage is TRBJ2-6; D is uncertain. CDR3 length: 18 residues. CDR1 and CDR2 (germline): SGHRS, YFSETQ. Deletions cut 2 bases from V and 0 bases from J, with 15 bases between. The CDR3 DNA reads as TGCGCCAGCAGCTTAAGCTTGTTGGGCTTCTCTGGGGCCAACGTCCTGACTTTC. Translating gives CASSLSLLGFSGANVLTF.

The rearrangement uses TRBV25-1 and TRBJ2-5; D gene ambiguous. The better agreement between TRBJ2-7 and the DNA end casts doubt on the J call. The germline CDR1 and CDR2 sequences are MGHDK and SYGVNS. This CDR3 contains 13 residues. CDR3 region: CASSPEFFREQYF. As DNA, the CDR3 is TGTGCCAGCAGCCCCGAATTCTTCCGCGAGCAGTACTTC.

The chain joins TRBV7-2 to TRBJ2-7; D is uncertain. This CDR3 is 11 amino acids long. In germline, CDR1 is SGHTA, CDR2 FQGNSA. Trimming removed 5 bases at V and 6 bases at J, with 8 bases between. The chain's CDR3 is CASSPQTEQYF. CDR3 bases: TGTGCCAGCAGCCCACAGACCGAGCAGTACTTC.

This clonotype showed up just a few times. The chain joins TRBV4-1 to TRBJ2-7; D remains ambiguous. The V and J ends lost 5 bases and 7 bases respectively, with 21 bases between them. This CDR3 has 15 residues. The germline CDR1 and CDR2 sequences are MGHRA and YSYEKL. The CDR3 bases are TGCGCCAGCAGCGTGCGACCGGGCCCCGATGTAGAGCAGTACTTC. This sequence encodes CASSVRPGPDVEQYF.

The gene calls are TRBV9 and TRBJ2-1; 11 bases are a match to TRBD2. The germline V gene has CDR1 SGDLS and CDR2 YYNGEE. The CDR3 runs 15 residues. The J segment lost 4 bases and the V segment lost 2 bases, leaving 2 bases of the junction unmatched. The CDR3 region has the DNA TGTGCCAGCAGCGTCGCTAGCGGGGGGTACAATGAGCAGTTCTTC. As protein: CASSVASGGYNEQFF.

V usage is TRBV7-2 and J usage is TRBJ1-6; TRBD1 is a possible D gene (5 bases). V gave up 5 bases and J gave up 9 bases, with 14 bases separating them. CDR3 length equals 14 residues. Germline-derived CDR1 and CDR2 are SGHTA and FQGNSA. The CDR3 DNA is TGTGCCAGCAGCCTGAAGGGGTCTCGTTCACCCCTCCACTTT. It codes for CASSLKGSRSPLHF.

This chain links TRBV9 with TRBJ2-3, with TRBD2 identical over 10 bases. Germline CDR1 and CDR2: SGDLS and YYNGEE. The length of the CDR3 is 17 residues. Unmatched junction bases numbered 9, after V lost 4 bases and J lost 1 base. This CDR3 is CASSSLSGGGGTDTQYF. CDR3 nucleotides: TGTGCCAGCAGCTCCCTGAGCGGGGGGGGTGGCACAGATACGCAGTATTTT.

The chain combines TRBV30 with TRBJ2-6; D ambiguous. V lost 4 bases and J lost 4, with 8 bases in between. The CDR3 loop spans 13 amino acids. Germline assignment: CDR1 GTSNPN and CDR2 SVGIG (reference sequence). CDR3 DNA sequence: TGTGCCTGGAATCCGAAGGGGGCCAACGTCCTGACTTTC. Protein product: CAWNPKGANVLTF.

The chain uses TRBV11-2 and TRBJ1-5; no reliable D call. The V end was cut by 4 bases, the J end by 3 bases, with 13 bases between. This CDR3 is built from 15 residues. In germline, CDR1 is SGHAT, CDR2 FQNNGV. CDR3 sequence reads: CASSSGPGLNQPQHF. In DNA, the CDR3 is TGTGCCAGCAGCTCTGGGCCCGGACTCAATCAGCCCCAGCATTTT.

This chain joins TRBV13 and TRBJ2-4; tentative D call: TRBD2 (6 bases). V was shortened by 6 bases and J by 3 bases, with 9 bases between the two germline ends. Germline V lookup: CDR1 PRHDT, CDR2 FYEKMQ (reference sequence). The CDR3 spans 13 residues. The CDR3 DNA follows: TGTGCCAGCAGGGGCGGGGTCAAAAACATTCAGTACTTC. Encoded protein: CASRGGVKNIQYF.

Points on this clonotype: The junction differs from germline at one of its ends, possibly a read error. The CDR3 DNA reads as TGTGCCAGCAGCGCCCTCGGGGGGAGCTCCTACGAGCGGTACTTC. Translation: CASSALGGSSYERYF. The V call is TRBV9, the J call TRBJ2-7, with TRBD2 matching over 7 bases. CDR1 is SGDLS and CDR2 is YYNGEE in the germline V gene. The CDR3 is 15 amino acids. Full variable domain (missing parts from reference TRBV9 and TRBJ2-7): DSGVTQTPKHLITATGQRVTLRCSPRSGDLSVYWYQQSLDQGLQFLIQYYNGEERAKGNILERFSAQQFPDLHSELNLSSLELGDSALYFCASSALGGSSYERYFGPGTRLTVT.

This clonotype was counted ten times or more. The V and J genes are TRBV29-1 and TRBJ2-1; 14 bases are a match to TRBD2. Germline V gene sequence: CDR1 SQVTM, CDR2 ANQGSEA. V trimming: 7 bases; J trimming: 6 bases; junction bases outside the gene matches: 8. The CDR3 runs to 15 residues. In nucleotides, the CDR3 is TGCAGCGCCCGACTAGCGGGGGGGCCGGTCAATGAGCAGTTCTTC. Translating it yields CSARLAGGPVNEQFF.

The sample holds a few counts of this clonotype. CDR3 region: CASSPPGQGAGEQYF. The DNA for the CDR3 is TGTGCCAGCAGCCCACCGGGACAGGGGGCTGGTGAGCAGTACTTC. The rearrangement joins TRBV7-9 to TRBJ2-7; 12 bases fit TRBD1. This CDR3 has 15 amino acids. Germline V gene lookup returns CDR1 SEHNR and CDR2 FQNEAQ (reference sequence). V was clipped by 5 bases and J by 7 bases; unmatched bases: 9.

This clonotype has just a few counts. J is TRBJ2-7 and V is TRBV7-2; 10 bases fit TRBD2. Trimming removed 3 bases from V and 4 bases from J; junction bases left unmatched: 6. CDR1 is SGHTA and CDR2 is FQGNSA in the germline V gene. This CDR3 has 15 amino acids. CDR3 region: CASSLLAGAIYEQYF. In DNA, the CDR3 is TGTGCCAGCAGCTTGCTAGCGGGGGCAATTTACGAGCAGTACTTC.

This rearrangement joins TRBV4-3 to TRBJ2-1, with D possibly TRBD2 on 5 matching bases. Trimming left V 0 bases short and J 4 bases short, with 10 bases between. From germline, CDR1 is LGHNA and CDR2 YSLEER. The CDR3 is 15 amino acids. This CDR3 reads CASSQDNGVYNEQFF. CDR3 in DNA: TGCGCCAGCAGCCAAGATAACGGGGTTTACAATGAGCAGTTCTTC.